The present T cell receptor (beta chain) was sequenced within a study of T cells of healthy individuals (dated 2018 in TCRdb). The method behind the library was 5' RACE. The data were produced on an Illumina MiSeq. TCRdb handled the public reads itself, with Q25 trimming in fastp and clone calling in MiXCR, and kept productive beta chains. One record per CDR3 amino acid sequence lists the most common genes and DNA. This sample comprises tens of thousands of distinct CDR3 sequences, 4.5% of them detected only once. The top ten hold over 9% of the sample. CDR1 and CDR2 were assigned from the germline V gene (reference sequence) as LGHDT and YNNKEL. Clipping removes 4 bases from V and 5 bases from J, with 7 as the unmatched junction base count. The CDR3 contains 15 residues, cysteine and phenylalanine counted. The DNA shown is the 45-base CDR3, in frame from base 1. This clonotype was seen ten or more times. Its target antigen remains unknown. Per-base qualities were not stored, and no clone one base away is much larger.

This TCR was sampled from a human donor in good health. The receptor chain draws on TRBV3-1 and TRBJ2-1, with 8 middle bases fitting TRBD1. The bases are TGTGCCAGCAGCCCTCCGGGACAGGTTCACAATGAGCAGTTCTTC. This translates into CASSPPGQVHNEQFF.